The clone carrying this T cell receptor beta chain was counted only a few times. The sample originates from a study of molecular identifiers for immune sequencing clone quantification. In TCRdb, the PCR reads were re-called with MiXCR into one record per CDR3 protein. The data contain some 96,000 distinct CDR3 sequences, approximately 25% of them singletons. The sequenced material came from naive CD8+ T cells from blood, with Jurkat cell RNA spiked in. Regarding subset: FACS-sorted CD8+CD4-CCR7+CD45RA+ naive T cells. The TCR originated in a human donor in good health. Some libraries in this study had Jurkat cell RNA spiked in.

DNA of the CDR3: TGTGCCAGCAGAATACAGGGAGACTATGGCTACACCTTC. Translation: CASRIQGDYGYTF. V is TRBV6-2 or TRBV6-3 and J is TRBJ1-2, with D maybe TRBD1 (6 bases). The germline V and J ends were trimmed by 6 bases and 3 bases, with 11 bases remaining between them. Germline lookup yields CDR1 MNHEY and CDR2 SVGEGT. The CDR3 is 13 amino acids.